Given below is one T cell receptor (beta chain) in context. The data originate from a study of identical twins. TCRdb processed the 5' RACE reads anew with MiXCR; each CDR3 protein has one entry. The table includes 1.5 million to 2 million distinct CDR3 sequences, 25% to 35% detected once. V lost 2 bases and J lost 4; bases outside the gene matches: 7. The CDR3 covers 16 residues. Germline values: CDR1 MNHNY, CDR2 SVGAGI (reference sequence). The chain couples TRBV6-6 to TRBJ2-3; 9 bases line up with TRBD2. The receptor was isolated from a newborn girl in good health. Sequenced: cord blood. CDR3 residues: CASSYTAGTSSDTQYF. The CDR3, as DNA: TGTGCCAGCAGTTACACAGCCGGGACTAGCTCAGATACGCAGTATTTT.